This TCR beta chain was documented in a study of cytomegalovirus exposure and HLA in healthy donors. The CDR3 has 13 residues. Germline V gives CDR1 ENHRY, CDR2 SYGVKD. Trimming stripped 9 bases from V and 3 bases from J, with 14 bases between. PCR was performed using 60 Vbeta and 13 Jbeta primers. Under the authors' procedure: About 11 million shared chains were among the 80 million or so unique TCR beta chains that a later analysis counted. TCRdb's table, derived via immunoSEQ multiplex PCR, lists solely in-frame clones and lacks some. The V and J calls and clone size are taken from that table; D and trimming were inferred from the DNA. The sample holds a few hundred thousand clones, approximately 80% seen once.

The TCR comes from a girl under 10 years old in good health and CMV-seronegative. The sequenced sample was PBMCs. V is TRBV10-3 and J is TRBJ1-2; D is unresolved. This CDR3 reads CAMRLDWDYGYTF. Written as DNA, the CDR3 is TGTGCCATGAGGCTGGACTGGGACTATGGCTACACCTTC.